The rows below give T cell receptor beta chains drawn from one sample of a study of T cell repertoires in cytomegalovirus infection. MiXCR, applied by TCRdb to the reads, yields one record per CDR3 protein. The top ten hold 15% to 20% of the sample, which has about 700,000 distinct CDR3 sequences, roughly 36% seen once. These receptors have no identified antigens. The sample here was cultured PBMCs, taken from culture after CMV antigen stimulation. These receptors came from a human donor in good health (CMV status not recorded). Some clones in this sample may be carry-over from other donors' samples. The CDR3 runs from the conserved cysteine through the conserved F or W. D genes are given only for firm matches. Part of the rows lack a size; the others show once, few, many or a class for expanded clones.

CASGRTSTQYF,TGTGCCAGCGGCCGGACTAGTACGCAGTATTTT,11,TRBV6-5,TRBD2,few,TRBJ2-3
CASSPPQGGFGRTDTQYF,TGTGCCAGCTCACCCCCTCAAGGCGGGTTTGGGCGCACAGATACGCAGTATTTT,18,TRBV18,-,-,TRBJ2-3
CASRRRDGDQPQHF,TGTGCCAGCAGAAGGAGGGACGGCGATCAGCCCCAGCATTTT,14,TRBV2,-,-,TRBJ1-5
CSARDLGGYTF,TGCAGTGCTAGAGATCTTGGTGGCTACACCTTC,11,TRBV20-1,-,few,TRBJ1-2
CASSPAGGIRHTEAFF,TGCGCCAGCAGCCCAGCGGGGGGAATTCGCCACACTGAAGCTTTCTTT,16,TRBV4-1,-,-,TRBJ1-1
CASSSIGTGSHGYTF,TGTGCCAGCAGCTCGATCGGGACAGGGAGTCATGGCTACACCTTC,15,TRBV7-6,TRBD1,few,TRBJ1-2
CASSEVGTATGELFF,TGTGCCAGCAGTGAAGTCGGGACAGCCACCGGGGAGCTGTTTTTT,15,TRBV6-1,TRBD1,few,TRBJ2-2
CASSQEAGWNSPLHF,TGCGCCAGCAGCCAAGAGGCAGGGTGGAATTCACCCCTCCACTTT,15,TRBV4-1,-,-,TRBJ1-6
CASSLMTRDTEAFF,TGTGCCAGCAGCTTAATGACTCGAGACACTGAAGCTTTCTTT,14,TRBV7-6,-,few,TRBJ1-1
CASSQGEEGYTF,TGTGCCAGCAGTCAGGGGGAAGAAGGCTACACCTTC,12,TRBV12-3/TRBV12-4,TRBD1,few,TRBJ1-2
CASGRDRGLDEQFF,TGTGCCAGCGGGCGGGACAGGGGGCTAGATGAGCAGTTCTTC,14,TRBV6-1,TRBD1,few,TRBJ2-1
CASSLTSGGPDTDTQYF,TGTGCCAGCAGTTTGACTAGCGGGGGCCCGGACACAGATACGCAGTATTTT,17,TRBV12-3/TRBV12-4,TRBD2,few,TRBJ2-3
CASSFGAGDEQYF,TGTGCCAGCAGCTTTGGTGCGGGAGACGAGCAGTACTTC,13,TRBV7-2,TRBD2,few,TRBJ2-7
CASSSEGVARGQPQHF,TGTGCCAGCAGTTCCGAGGGTGTGGCACGGGGACAGCCCCAGCATTTT,16,TRBV6-1,-,few,TRBJ1-5
CASSQGSNTGELFF,TGTGCCAGCAGCCAGGGATCGAACACCGGGGAGCTGTTTTTT,14,TRBV3-1,-,few,TRBJ2-2
CASSQGHGYGQPQHF,TGTGCCAGCAGCCAAGGACATGGATACGGTCAGCCCCAGCATTTT,15,TRBV4-2,-,few,TRBJ1-5
CAISESVLTSLAKNIQYF,TGTGCCATCAGTGAGTCCGTCCTAACCTCGTTAGCCAAAAACATTCAGTACTTC,18,TRBV10-3,-,-,TRBJ2-4
CASSSGWGTGGREKLFF,TGTGCCAGCAGCTCCGGCTGGGGTACAGGGGGGCGCGAAAAACTGTTTTTT,17,TRBV7-2,TRBD1,many,TRBJ1-4
CSARGPAGSGNYNEQFF,TGCAGTGCTAGAGGCCCGGCAGGTAGCGGAAACTACAATGAGCAGTTCTTC,17,TRBV20-1,-,once,TRBJ2-1
CASSLALRGLAGVADETQYF,TGTGCCAGCAGCTTAGCGCTAAGAGGACTAGCGGGAGTCGCGGATGAGACCCAGTACTTC,20,TRBV7-6,TRBD2,few,TRBJ2-5
CATSGGGWQETQYF,TGCGCCACCTCGGGAGGGGGTTGGCAAGAGACCCAGTACTTC,14,TRBV5-1,TRBD2,-,TRBJ2-5
CASSIDQPGEDEQFF,TGTGCCAGTAGTATAGATCAGCCAGGGGAGGATGAGCAGTTCTTC,15,TRBV19,-,few,TRBJ2-1
CASSSGLAATYEQYF,TGTGCCAGTAGTTCTGGACTAGCGGCAACCTACGAGCAGTACTTC,15,TRBV19,TRBD2,-,TRBJ2-7
CSASDLRATHPLSYNEQFF,TGCAGTGCTAGCGATCTGCGGGCAACACACCCCCTCTCCTACAATGAGCAGTTCTTC,19,TRBV20-1,-,-,TRBJ2-1
CASSLSTDYEQYF,TGTGCCAGCAGCTTATCGACAGACTACGAGCAGTACTTC,13,TRBV7-6,-,few,TRBJ2-7
CASSLPIGQGVETQYF,TGTGCCAGCAGCCTTCCGATTGGACAGGGGGTAGAGACCCAGTACTTC,16,TRBV7-6,TRBD1,-,TRBJ2-5